This T cell receptor beta chain was profiled in a study of graft-versus-host responses after intestinal transplantation. On this clone itself: Its antigen is currently unknown.

The repertoire was sequenced with immunoSEQ multiplex PCR; TCRdb's copy has only in-frame clones and lacks some. Of about 57,000 clones listed, 85% to 90% are singletons. There are 14 residues in the CDR3. Trimming removed 7 bases at V and 5 bases at J, with 17 bases between. CDR1 is MNHNY, CDR2 SVGAGI, per germline (reference sequence). Overall study results and limits: In recipient marrow, GvH clones were found, and some appeared first in ileum or blood. Early post-transplant falls in HvG clones accompanied the peak levels of circulating GvH clones.

Sequenced here: PBMCs, sampled 26 days after transplant. The TCR originated in a human patient who received an intestinal transplant, so some T cells may come from the graft donor. J is TRBJ2-5 and V is TRBV6-6; weak D call: TRBD2 (5 bases). DNA of the CDR3: TGTGCCAGCACCTCTTTACAGCCGGGGGAGACCCAGTACTTC. Residues: CASTSLQPGETQYF.